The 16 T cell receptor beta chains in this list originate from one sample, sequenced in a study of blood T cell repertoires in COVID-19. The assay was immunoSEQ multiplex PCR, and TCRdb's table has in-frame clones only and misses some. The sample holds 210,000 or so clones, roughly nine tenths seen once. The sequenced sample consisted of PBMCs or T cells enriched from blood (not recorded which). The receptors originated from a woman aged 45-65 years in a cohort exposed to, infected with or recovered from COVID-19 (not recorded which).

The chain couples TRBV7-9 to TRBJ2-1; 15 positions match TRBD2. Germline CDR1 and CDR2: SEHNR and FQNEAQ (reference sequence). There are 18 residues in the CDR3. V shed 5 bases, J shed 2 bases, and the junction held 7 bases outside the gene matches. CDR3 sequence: CASSQGLAGGPAYNEQFF. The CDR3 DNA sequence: TGTGCCAGCAGCCAAGGACTAGCGGGGGGGCCGGCCTACAATGAGCAGTTCTTC.

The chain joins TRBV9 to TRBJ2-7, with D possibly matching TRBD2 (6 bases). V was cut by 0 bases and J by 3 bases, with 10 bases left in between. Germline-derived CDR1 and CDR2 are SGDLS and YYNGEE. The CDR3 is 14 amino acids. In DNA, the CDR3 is TGTGCCAGCAGCGTAGGCGGGGACGGCTACGAGCAGTACTTC. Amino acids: CASSVGGDGYEQYF.

Here the CDR3 reads CASSHEGSNTEAFF. Written as DNA, the CDR3 is TGTGCCAGCAGTCACGAGGGATCTAACACTGAAGCTTTCTTT. The V and J genes are TRBV28 and TRBJ1-1; D gene ambiguous. Germline CDR1 and CDR2: MDHEN and SYDVKM. CDR3 length: 14 amino acids. Trimming cost V 5 bases and J 2 bases, with 12 bases left between them.

As DNA, the CDR3 is TGTGCCAGCGATATGGGTAGGTGGTCTGACGGGTACGAGCAGTACTTC. Translating gives CASDMGRWSDGYEQYF. V is TRBV2 and J is TRBJ2-7; D is uncertain. The V end lost 8 bases, the J end lost 4 bases, and 24 bases lay between the germline ends. This CDR3 has 16 residues. The germline CDR1 and CDR2 sequences are SNHLY and FYNNEI. Drawing the rest from reference TRBV2 and TRBJ2-7, the complete variable domain is EPEVTQTPSHQVTQMGQEVILRCVPISNHLYFYWYRQILGQKVEFLVSFYNNEISEKSEIFDDQFSVERPDGSNFTLKIRSTKLEDSAMYFCASDMGRWSDGYEQYFGPGTRLTVT.

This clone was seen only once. CDR3 nucleotides: TGTGCCAGCAGTTCGAGGACTCTTCTTTTCAACACTGAAGCTTTCTTT. Translated: CASSSRTLLFNTEAFF. The rearrangement uses TRBV27 and TRBJ1-1; D call uncertain. Germline CDR1 reads MNHEY; CDR2 reads SMNVEV (reference sequence). Trimming pared 4 bases from V and 2 bases from J, leaving 17 bases between. The CDR3 has 16 amino acids.

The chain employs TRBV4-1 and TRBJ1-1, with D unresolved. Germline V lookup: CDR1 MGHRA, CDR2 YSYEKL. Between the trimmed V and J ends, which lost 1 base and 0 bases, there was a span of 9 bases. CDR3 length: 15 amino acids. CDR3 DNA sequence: TGCGCCAGCAGCCAAGTTCGTAGCATGAACACTGAAGCTTTCTTT. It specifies CASSQVRSMNTEAFF.

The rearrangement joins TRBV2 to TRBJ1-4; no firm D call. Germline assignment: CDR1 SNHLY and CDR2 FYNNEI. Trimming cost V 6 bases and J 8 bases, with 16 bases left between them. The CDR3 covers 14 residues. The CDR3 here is CASRAGPKREKLFF. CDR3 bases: TGTGCCAGCAGGGCGGGCCCAAAGCGGGAAAAACTGTTTTTT.

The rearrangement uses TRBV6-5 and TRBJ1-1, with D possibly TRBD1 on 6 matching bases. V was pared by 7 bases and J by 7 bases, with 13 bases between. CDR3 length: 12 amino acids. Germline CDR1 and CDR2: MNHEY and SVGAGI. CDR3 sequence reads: CASKQGKGEAFF. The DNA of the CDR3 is TGTGCCAGCAAACAGGGAAAGGGTGAAGCTTTCTTT.

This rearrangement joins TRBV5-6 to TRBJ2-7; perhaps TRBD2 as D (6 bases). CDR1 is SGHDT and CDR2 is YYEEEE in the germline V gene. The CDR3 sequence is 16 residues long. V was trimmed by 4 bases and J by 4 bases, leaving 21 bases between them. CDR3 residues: CASSGTGTQRLYEQYF. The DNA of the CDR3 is TGTGCCAGCAGCGGTACCGGGACTCAGCGTCTTTACGAGCAGTACTTC.

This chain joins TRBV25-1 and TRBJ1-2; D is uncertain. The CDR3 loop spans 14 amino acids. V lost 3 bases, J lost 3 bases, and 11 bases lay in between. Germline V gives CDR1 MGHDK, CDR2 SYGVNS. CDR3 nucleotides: TGTGCCAGCAGTGAGAGGAACTCATACTATGGCTACACCTTC. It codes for CASSERNSYYGYTF.

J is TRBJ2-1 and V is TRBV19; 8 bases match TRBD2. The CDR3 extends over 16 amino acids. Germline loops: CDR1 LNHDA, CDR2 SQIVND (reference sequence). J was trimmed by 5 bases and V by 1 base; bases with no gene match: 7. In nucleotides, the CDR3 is TGTGCCAGTAGTATAGTTGGCGGGGGGATGGACAATGAGCAGTTCTTC. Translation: CASSIVGGGMDNEQFF.

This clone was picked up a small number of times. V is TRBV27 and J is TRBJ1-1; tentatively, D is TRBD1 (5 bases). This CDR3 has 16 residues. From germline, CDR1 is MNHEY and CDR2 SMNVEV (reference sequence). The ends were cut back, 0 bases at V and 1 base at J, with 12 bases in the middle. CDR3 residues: CASSLSNRRGNTEAFF. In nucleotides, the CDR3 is TGTGCCAGCAGTTTATCAAACAGGCGGGGGAACACTGAAGCTTTCTTT.

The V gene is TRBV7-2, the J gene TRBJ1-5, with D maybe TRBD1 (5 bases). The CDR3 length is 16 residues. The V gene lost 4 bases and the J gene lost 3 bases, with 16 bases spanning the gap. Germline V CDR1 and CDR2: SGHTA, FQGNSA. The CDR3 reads CASSYQTGHVNQPQHF. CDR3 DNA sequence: TGTGCCAGCAGCTACCAAACAGGTCATGTCAATCAGCCCCAGCATTTT.

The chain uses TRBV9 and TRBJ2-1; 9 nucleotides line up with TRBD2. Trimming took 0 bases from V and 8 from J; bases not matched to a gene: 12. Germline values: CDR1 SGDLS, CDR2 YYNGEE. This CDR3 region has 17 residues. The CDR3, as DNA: TGTGCCAGCAGCGTAGATTTAGCGGGGGCCCTTCGGGATGAGCAGTTCTTC. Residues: CASSVDLAGALRDEQFF.

CDR3 in amino acids: CASSRDIDYGYTF. Written as DNA, the CDR3 is TGTGCCAGCAGTCGCGACATCGACTATGGCTACACCTTC. This sequence joins TRBV27 and TRBJ1-2; no reliable D call. The CDR3 runs to 13 residues. The V gene lost 5 bases and the J gene lost 3 bases, with 10 bases spanning the gap. CDR1 and CDR2 (germline): MNHEY, SMNVEV (reference sequence).

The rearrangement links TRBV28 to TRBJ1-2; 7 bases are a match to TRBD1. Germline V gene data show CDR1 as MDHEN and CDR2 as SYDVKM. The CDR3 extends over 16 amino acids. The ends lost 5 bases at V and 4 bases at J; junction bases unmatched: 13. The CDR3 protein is CASSATGELWTYGYTF. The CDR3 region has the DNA TGTGCCAGCAGTGCCACAGGGGAACTTTGGACCTATGGCTACACCTTC.